This entry lists 2 T cell receptor beta chains sequenced from one sample in a study of ipilimumab plus nivolumab after autologous stem cell transplantation. Sequencing was performed with immunoSEQ multiplex PCR; in TCRdb, only in-frame clones are kept and a portion is missing. The profile covers about 83,000 clones, with 83% appearing a single time and about 2.2% taken by the ten largest. The source was PBMCs, collected in a trial of ipilimumab plus nivolumab as post-transplant consolidation. The source of these receptors is a male donor with diffuse large B-cell lymphoma.

This clone was seen only once. The chain combines TRBV5-5 with TRBJ2-7, with 7 bases identical to TRBD1. CDR3 length: 15 amino acids. Germline assignment: CDR1 SGHKS and CDR2 YYEKEE (reference sequence). V was pared by 3 bases and J by 4 bases, with 10 bases of the junction left unmatched. CDR3 residues: CASSSSGQRHYEQYF. As DNA, the CDR3 is TGTGCCAGCAGCTCTTCGGGACAGAGGCATTACGAGCAGTACTTC.

The gene calls are TRBV4-2 and TRBJ2-1, with D possibly TRBD1 on 8 matching bases. The V gene lost 4 bases and the J gene lost 7 bases, with 17 bases spanning the gap. The germline V gene has CDR1 LGHNA and CDR2 YNFKEQ. The CDR3 sequence is 15 residues long. Written as DNA, the CDR3 is TGTGCCAGCAGCCCTGACAGGGGAGGGTGGAATGAGCAGTTCTTC. Translated, it gives CASSPDRGGWNEQFF.